One sample yielded the 9 T cell receptor beta chains listed below, sequenced in a study of shared clonotypes between healthy human individuals (dated by TCRdb to between 2020 and 2021). Receptor amplification or capture employed the immunoSEQ multiplex PCR assay. TCRdb holds this immuneACCESS table with in-frame rearrangements only. Some clones are missing; in checked studies, unresolved V genes explain under half, and the rest has no known cause. The sample yields 2,500,000 or so clones; over 85% were counted once. The biggest ten clones account for roughly 0.14% of the sample. Sequenced: naive CD4+ T cells sorted from blood. The sample's cell subset or site label, in plain terms: CD45RA+ positively selected. These TCRs come from a man between 18 and 35 years old in good health.

The chain recombines TRBV7-2 with TRBJ2-4; 8 positions agree with TRBD2. The germline V gene has CDR1 SGHTA and CDR2 FQGNSA. V lost 1 base, J lost 0 bases, and 11 bases stayed unmatched. The CDR3 runs 19 residues. CDR3 residues: CASSLDSRVRGAAKNIQYF. The DNA of the CDR3 is TGTGCCAGCAGCTTAGATTCTCGGGTGCGGGGGGCAGCCAAAAACATTCAGTACTTC.

The chain is built from TRBV5-1 and TRBJ2-2, with D maybe TRBD1 (5 bases). V was pared by 3 bases and J by 9 bases, with 15 bases between. The CDR3 consists of 14 residues. Looked up from germline, CDR1 is SGHRS and CDR2 is YFSETQ. This CDR3 reads CASSSGRVDRELFF. CDR3 nucleotide sequence: TGCGCCAGCAGCTCGGGCAGGGTGGACAGGGAGCTGTTTTTT.

The chain has TRBV5-4 and TRBJ2-1; tentative D call: TRBD2 (5 bases). In germline, CDR1 is SGHNT, CDR2 YYREEE (reference sequence). The CDR3 has 14 amino acids. Trimming pared 6 bases from V and 2 bases from J, leaving 12 bases between. CDR3 coding DNA: TGTGCCAGCAAAGCGGAGCTGGCCTACAATGAGCAGTTCTTC. Its protein is CASKAELAYNEQFF.

The chain recombines TRBV5-1 with TRBJ1-6; D ambiguous. Between the trimmed V and J ends, which lost 2 bases and 7 bases, there was a span of 13 bases. The CDR3 consists of 15 residues. Germline-derived CDR1 and CDR2 are SGHRS and YFSETQ. In nucleotides, the CDR3 is TGCGCCAGCAGCTTTGGAGGAACTACCAATTCACCCCTCCACTTT. Amino acid sequence: CASSFGGTTNSPLHF.

The V gene is TRBV11-3, the J gene TRBJ2-7; 7 bases match TRBD1. The CDR3 extends over 12 amino acids. Germline V CDR1 and CDR2: SGHNT, YENEEA. With 5 bases clipped from V and 6 bases from J, the junction kept 4 bases outside the gene matches. The CDR3 DNA reads TGTGCCAGCAGCCACAGGGGATCCGAGCAGTACTTC. Its protein is CASSHRGSEQYF.

The rearrangement links TRBV6-5 to TRBJ1-2; the D gene is possibly TRBD1 (5 bases). V lost 2 bases and J lost 5, with 12 bases in between. Germline V gene sequence: CDR1 MNHEY, CDR2 SVGAGI. This CDR3 contains 14 residues. CDR3 loop: CASSYKGRRYGYTF. The CDR3, as DNA: TGTGCCAGCAGTTACAAGGGGCGGCGATATGGCTACACCTTC.

This clone was observed a handful of times. The genes are TRBV5-1 and TRBJ1-1; D is possibly TRBD1 (5 bases). The CDR3 spans 13 residues. Germline CDR1 and CDR2: SGHRS and YFSETQ. Deletions cut 4 bases from V and 1 base from J, with 8 bases between. The CDR3 DNA reads as TGCGCCAGCAGCCATCAGGGGAACACTGAAGCTTTCTTT. Its protein product is CASSHQGNTEAFF.

The genes are TRBV11-2 and TRBJ2-5, with 9 bases that match TRBD2. The V and J ends lost 1 base and 5 bases, in that order; junction bases with no gene match: 8. Germline V gene lookup returns CDR1 SGHAT and CDR2 FQNNGV. CDR3 length equals 16 residues. CDR3 sequence: CASSLGGAGGRETQYF. In DNA, the CDR3 is TGTGCCAGCAGCTTAGGTGGGGCGGGGGGGCGCGAGACCCAGTACTTC.

The rearrangement uses TRBV28 and TRBJ2-7; D remains unclear. V shed 7 bases and J shed 3 bases, with 13 bases lying between them. The CDR3 covers 13 residues. Germline V gives CDR1 MDHEN, CDR2 SYDVKM. The CDR3 nucleotides read TGTGCCAGCACCCCTTGGCAGAGCTACGAGCAGTACTTC. Protein: CASTPWQSYEQYF.